This T cell receptor (beta chain) was obtained from a study of identical twins. A few counts support this clonotype. What it binds is not known. Study-wide findings and caveats: Twins showed weaker excess sharing in their beta out-of-frame sequences. The study found excess low generation probability among twin-shared out-of-frame alpha sequences.

CDR3 size: 14 residues. V lost 5 bases to trimming and J lost 4 bases; unmatched junction nucleotides: 4. Per the germline V gene, CDR1 is SQVTM and CDR2 is ANQGSEA. TCRdb fed the 5' RACE reads into MiXCR, producing one record per CDR3 protein. The profile shows roughly 1.6 million distinct CDR3 sequences, around 29% of them singletons. The TCR originated in a newborn girl in good health. Sequenced sample: cord blood. V usage is TRBV29-1 and J usage is TRBJ2-1, with 11 nucleotides matching TRBD2. CDR3: CSVKGLAGYNEQFF. The CDR3, as DNA: TGCAGCGTTAAAGGACTAGCGGGTTACAATGAGCAGTTCTTC.